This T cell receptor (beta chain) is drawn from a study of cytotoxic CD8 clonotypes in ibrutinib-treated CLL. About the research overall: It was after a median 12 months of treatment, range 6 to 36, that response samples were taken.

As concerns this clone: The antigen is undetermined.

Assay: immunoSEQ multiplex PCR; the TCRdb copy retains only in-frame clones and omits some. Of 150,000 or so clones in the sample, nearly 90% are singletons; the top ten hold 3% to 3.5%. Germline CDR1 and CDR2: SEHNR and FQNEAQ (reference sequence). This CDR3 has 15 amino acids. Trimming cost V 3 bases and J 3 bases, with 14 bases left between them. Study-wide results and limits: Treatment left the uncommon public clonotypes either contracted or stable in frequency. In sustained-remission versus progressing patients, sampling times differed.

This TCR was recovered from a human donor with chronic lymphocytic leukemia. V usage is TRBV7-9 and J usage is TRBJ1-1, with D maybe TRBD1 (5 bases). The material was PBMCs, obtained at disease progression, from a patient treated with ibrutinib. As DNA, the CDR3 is TGTGCCAGCAGCTTCCCCGGACTGGGGGACACTGAAGCTTTCTTT. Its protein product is CASSFPGLGDTEAFF.